The 23 T cell receptor beta chains below come from one sample, sequenced in a study of T-cell reconstitution after alpha-beta-depleted transplantation in children. Using unique molecular identifiers, the investigators prepared the TCRbeta library. From the PCR reads, TCRdb called clonotypes with MiXCR, one entry per CDR3 protein. The profile covers roughly 610,000 distinct CDR3 sequences, with roughly a tenth appearing a single time and about 4.2% taken by the ten largest. Here the sequenced sample was PBMCs from the stem cell graft donor, taken from the stem cell graft. The source is a human donor who donated a stem cell graft to a child with acute myeloid leukemia.

V gene TRBV7-2 combines with J gene TRBJ2-3; 8 bases agree with TRBD2. This CDR3 has 15 amino acids. J was trimmed by 3 bases and V by 1 base; bases with no gene match: 3. Germline CDR1 and CDR2: SGHTA and FQGNSA. The CDR3: CASSLGREVTDTQYF. CDR3 DNA sequence: TGTGCCAGCAGCTTAGGGCGGGAGGTGACAGATACGCAGTATTTT.

This clonotype was observed a handful of times. V and J are TRBV12-3 or TRBV12-4 and TRBJ2-7; no definite D call. V shed 2 bases and J shed 3 bases, with 11 bases lying between them. This CDR3 has 14 residues. For the CDR3, the DNA is TGTGCCAGCAGTTTATGGGGTAGTAACTACGAGCAGTACTTC. It yields the protein CASSLWGSNYEQYF.

This clonotype was seen a handful of times. The chain combines TRBV29-1 with TRBJ2-1, with D possibly being TRBD2 (6 bases). V dropped 8 bases and J dropped 6 bases, with 20 bases sitting between them. The CDR3 is 14 residues long. Germline CDR1 reads SQVTM; CDR2 reads ANQGSEA. The CDR3 DNA is TGCAGCTCCCGCGGGAATCTCGGGGGCAATGAGCAGTTCTTC. This sequence encodes CSSRGNLGGNEQFF.

This clonotype turned up a few times. J is TRBJ2-1 and V is TRBV18; 7 nucleotides agree with TRBD2. The trim removed 6 bases at V and 5 bases at J, leaving 13 bases unmatched. CDR1 is KGHSH, CDR2 LQKENI, per germline. This CDR3 region has 16 residues. CDR3 nucleotide sequence: TGTGCCAGCTCCTCTCCGAAGGGCGGGGGACACAATGAGCAGTTCTTC. Its protein product is CASSSPKGGGHNEQFF.

This clonotype was seen a few times. The V and J genes are TRBV6-5 and TRBJ2-1; 15 nucleotides align to TRBD2. The germline V gene encodes CDR1 MNHEY and CDR2 SVGAGI. The length of the CDR3 is 18 residues. The V segment lost 6 bases and the J segment 4 bases; nucleotides outside the gene matches: 10. CDR3: CASSRTSGRADRYNEQFF. The CDR3 DNA reads TGTGCCAGCAGCCGGACTAGCGGGAGGGCCGATAGATACAATGAGCAGTTCTTC.

The chain combines TRBV5-1 with TRBJ2-3, with D unclear. Germline V gene lookup returns CDR1 SGHRS and CDR2 YFSETQ. There are 13 residues in the CDR3. Trimming cost V 9 bases and J 1 base, with 12 bases left between them. CDR3 sequence (DNA): TGCGCCACCTACAATGAAGGCACAGATACGCAGTATTTT. It translates to CATYNEGTDTQYF.

V is TRBV29-1 and J is TRBJ1-2, with 9 bases matching TRBD1. The germline gives CDR1 SQVTM, CDR2 ANQGSEA. This CDR3 has 14 residues. V gave up 0 bases and J gave up 4 bases; unmatched junction bases: 3. CDR3 nucleotide sequence: TGCAGCGTTGAAGATCCGGGACAGGGCTATGGCTACACCTTC. Its translation: CSVEDPGQGYGYTF.

V is TRBV5-4 and J is TRBJ2-7; TRBD2 aligns across 7 bases. V shed 6 bases and J 2 bases; nucleotides not matched to a gene: 14. The CDR3 length is 16 residues. Germline V gene sequence: CDR1 SGHNT, CDR2 YYREEE (reference sequence). The CDR3 reads CASNPGGRSPTYEQYF. CDR3 nucleotide sequence: TGTGCCAGCAATCCGGGCGGGAGAAGCCCTACCTACGAGCAGTACTTC.

The genes are TRBV4-3 and TRBJ2-6; D is perhaps TRBD1 or TRBD2 (5 bases each). Trimming pared 4 bases from V and 1 base from J, leaving 17 bases between. The CDR3 is made up of 18 amino acids. Germline lookup yields CDR1 LGHNA and CDR2 YSLEER. CDR3 bases: TGCGCCAGCAGCCTCGAGCTGGGGGAGCTGTCTGGGGCCAACGTCCTGACTTTC. Residues: CASSLELGELSGANVLTF.

This clonotype appeared a few times. The chain joins TRBV6-2 or TRBV6-3 to TRBJ2-5, with D uncertain. This CDR3 has 13 residues. Trimming took 10 bases from V and 2 from J, leaving 14 bases between them. The V gene's germline CDR1 is MNHEY and CDR2 SVGEGT. This CDR3 is CATTENRQETQYF. The DNA of the CDR3 is TGTGCCACAACGGAGAATCGGCAAGAGACCCAGTACTTC.

This sequence joins TRBV12-3 or TRBV12-4 and TRBJ2-7, with 9 bases lining up with TRBD1. After removal of 7 bases from V and 1 base from J, the junction contained 8 bases not matched to a gene. The CDR3 has 15 amino acids. For the CDR3, the DNA is TGTGCCAGCACCAAATCCGGGACAGGGTCCTACGAGCAGTACTTC. This codes for CASTKSGTGSYEQYF.

This clonotype was recorded many times. V usage is TRBV9 and J usage is TRBJ2-7, with 9 bases matching TRBD1. The ends lost 4 bases at V and 2 bases at J; junction bases unmatched: 16. The CDR3 contains 18 residues. Germline V lookup: CDR1 SGDLS, CDR2 YYNGEE. The CDR3 region has the DNA TGTGCCAGCAGCCCCCATCACTCGAGGACAGGGGAACCCTACGAGCAGTACTTC. Protein sequence: CASSPHHSRTGEPYEQYF.

This clonotype was seen repeatedly, ten times or more. The chain couples TRBV29-1 to TRBJ2-3; D ambiguous. CDR3 length: 13 residues. V lost 4 bases to trimming and J lost 2 bases, with 10 bases between them. Germline V lookup: CDR1 SQVTM, CDR2 ANQGSEA. For the CDR3, the DNA is TGCAGCGTTGGGCGAAGGCACACAGATACGCAGTATTTT. Translation gives CSVGRRHTDTQYF.

Many counts were recorded for this clonotype. The chain employs TRBV6-5 and TRBJ2-3, with a possible D match to TRBD2 (6 bases). The CDR3 extends over 18 amino acids. The ends were cut back, 4 bases at V and 0 bases at J, with 20 bases in the middle. Germline V gene lookup returns CDR1 MNHEY and CDR2 SVGAGI. The CDR3 DNA reads TGTGCCAGCAGTTCTTCATTACTATGGCGGGAAAGCACAGATACGCAGTATTTT. Its translation: CASSSSLLWRESTDTQYF.

This clonotype was picked up many times. The J gene is TRBJ2-2, the V gene TRBV7-2, with a weak D call TRBD2 (6 bases). Trimming took 4 bases from V and 9 from J, leaving 15 bases between them. The CDR3 spans 14 residues. Germline CDR1 reads SGHTA; CDR2 reads FQGNSA. The CDR3 DNA is TGTGCCAGCAGCTCGCGACTAGTCGTTCGGGAGCTGTTTTTT. Residues: CASSSRLVVRELFF.

This chain uses TRBV24-1 with TRBJ2-3; the D gene is possibly TRBD1 (6 bases). The germline gives CDR1 KGHDR, CDR2 SFDVKD. The CDR3 totals 17 residues. V lost 4 bases, J lost 6 bases, and 22 bases lay in between. CDR3 DNA: TGTGCCACCAGTGACGTGCAGGGGACATCCCCAATCGATACGCAGTATTTT. Protein: CATSDVQGTSPIDTQYF.

The V gene is TRBV6-1, the J gene TRBJ1-5; D may be TRBD1 (5 bases). The CDR3 length is 16 residues. V was shortened by 4 bases and J by 1 base, with 14 bases between the two germline ends. From germline, CDR1 is MNHNS and CDR2 SASEGT. CDR3 region: CASSAYGWDSNQPQHF. The CDR3 DNA reads as TGTGCCAGCAGTGCGTATGGGTGGGACAGCAATCAGCCCCAGCATTTT.

V usage is TRBV20-1 and J usage is TRBJ1-2; TRBD1 might be the D (6 bases). The CDR3 length is 14 residues. Trimming cost V 1 base and J 4 bases, with 13 bases left between them. Germline CDR1 DFQATT, CDR2 SNEGSKA (reference sequence). CDR3: CSARAITGTYGYTF. The CDR3 DNA reads TGCAGTGCTAGAGCCATAACAGGGACCTATGGCTACACCTTC.

The chain recombines TRBV15 with TRBJ2-6, with D possibly being TRBD1 (6 bases). The CDR3 has 17 amino acids. V was clipped by 2 bases and J by 0 bases, with 11 bases between them. Germline-derived CDR1 and CDR2 are LNHNV and YYDKDF (reference sequence). Here the CDR3 DNA reads TGTGCCACCAGCAGAAAGGGGGTTCCCTCTGGGGCCAACGTCCTGACTTTC. It translates to CATSRKGVPSGANVLTF.

This clonotype was observed many times. V is TRBV25-1 and J is TRBJ2-3; 10 positions match TRBD1. CDR3 length: 17 residues. The germline V gene has CDR1 MGHDK and CDR2 SYGVNS. V was clipped by 0 bases and J by 6 bases; unmatched bases: 9. CDR3 protein: CASSEYIRTGGTDTQYF. The CDR3, as DNA: TGTGCCAGCAGTGAATATATTCGGACAGGGGGGACTGATACGCAGTATTTT.

Many counts were recorded for this clonotype. The chain links TRBV20-1 to TRBJ1-2, with TRBD1 as a possible D gene (6 bases). In germline, CDR1 is DFQATT, CDR2 SNEGSKA (reference sequence). CDR3 length equals 15 residues. Trimming pared 6 bases from V and 2 bases from J, leaving 19 bases between. CDR3 in DNA: TGCAGTGCACAGGGAGAAAACTTCCAAAACTATGGCTACACCTTC. Its protein is CSAQGENFQNYGYTF.

The chain carries TRBV12-3 or TRBV12-4 and TRBJ2-1, with TRBD1 matching over 11 bases. V trimming: 3 bases; J trimming: 7 bases; junction bases outside the gene matches: 5. The CDR3 is 15 amino acids. The DNA for the CDR3 is TGTGCCAGCAGTTTTTCCGGGACAGGGGGAAATGAGCAGTTCTTC. Its translation: CASSFSGTGGNEQFF.

This clonotype was seen more than once but under ten times. The chain uses TRBV5-1 and TRBJ2-1; D gene unclear. The CDR3 has 14 amino acids. Germline CDR1 and CDR2: SGHRS and YFSETQ. V was pared by 0 bases and J by 5 bases, with 9 bases between. The CDR3 sequence: CASSLGWGNNEQFF. The CDR3 region has the DNA TGCGCCAGCAGCTTGGGGTGGGGTAACAATGAGCAGTTCTTC.